The clone carrying this TCR beta chain was counted many times. The data belong to a study of T cells in Graves' hyperthyroidism and ophthalmopathy. Study at large: Peripheral blood was collected at initial diagnosis, before any treatment.

Subjects with ophthalmopathy showed a Clinical Activity Score no lower than 3, a NOSPECS grade no lower than 4, and a duration shorter than 3 months. Diagnoses used clinical symptoms, serum thyroxine and TRAb, thyroid ultrasound and orbital computed tomography. TCR beta CDR3 regions were amplified from RNA transcripts. Primed by the HTBI set, a first-round RT-PCR was run on the TCR CDR3. Each CDR3 protein gets one entry after TCRdb re-called the multiplex PCR reads with MiXCR. The sample shows more than 500,000 distinct CDR3 sequences, about 15% of them seen only once. V was shortened by 3 bases and J by 4 bases, with 7 bases between the two germline ends. The CDR3 consists of 13 residues.

This TCR was sampled from a woman aged 40 to 50 with Graves' ophthalmopathy. The chain recombines TRBV12-3 or TRBV12-4 with TRBJ1-3; D unclear. Sequences were obtained from blood. The CDR3 is CASSFLPGNTIYF. The CDR3 region has the DNA TGTGCCAGCAGTTTTCTACCCGGAAACACCATATATTTT.